What follows are 12 T cell receptor beta chains derived from one specimen sequenced in a study of cytomegalovirus exposure and HLA in healthy donors. Researchers ran the PCR with 60 Vbeta and 13 Jbeta primers. The data were produced by immunoSEQ multiplex PCR, yet TCRdb's version contains in-frame clones alone and is incomplete. The table includes some 200,000 clones, 82% detected once. The source material was PBMCs. All receptors derive from a woman between 45 and 65 years old in good health and CMV-seropositive.

V usage is TRBV7-2 and J usage is TRBJ1-5; D is perhaps TRBD1 (6 bases). This CDR3 is built from 16 residues. Per germline, CDR1 SGHTA and CDR2 FQGNSA. V lost 5 bases, J lost 1 base, and 15 bases lay in between. The CDR3, as DNA: TGTGCCAGCAGCCCCCGACAGGCAGGGAGCAATCAGCCCCAGCATTTT. Translated, it gives CASSPRQAGSNQPQHF.

V usage is TRBV5-5 and J usage is TRBJ2-3; no clear D gene. Germline CDR1 SGHKS, CDR2 YYEKEE (reference sequence). This CDR3 region has 12 residues. The V end was cut by 0 bases, the J end by 5 bases, with 4 bases between. The DNA of the CDR3 is TGTGCCAGCAGCTTGGCCCTAGATACGCAGTATTTT. It yields the protein CASSLALDTQYF.

In its sample, this clone was seen once. The chain has TRBV2 and TRBJ2-7; D gene ambiguous. CDR3 length: 11 amino acids. Germline CDR1 SNHLY, CDR2 FYNNEI. V was clipped by 4 bases and J by 3 bases, with 4 bases between them. CDR3 protein: CASSGVYEQYF. CDR3 DNA sequence: TGTGCCAGCAGTGGAGTCTACGAGCAGTACTTC.

This chain connects TRBV5-6 to TRBJ2-3, with TRBD1 identical over 7 bases. CDR1 and CDR2 (germline): SGHDT, YYEEEE. The V and J ends lost 4 bases and 8 bases, in that order; junction bases with no gene match: 4. This CDR3 has 12 amino acids. The CDR3 sequence: CASSRQGPTQYF. In nucleotides, the CDR3 is TGTGCCAGCAGCCGACAGGGCCCTACGCAGTATTTT.

For the CDR3, the DNA is TGTGCCAGCAGGTACCGGGACAGGGTATATGAGCAGTTCTTC. Translation: CASRYRDRVYEQFF. This chain links TRBV6-4 with TRBJ2-1, with 9 positions matching TRBD1. Germline V gives CDR1 MRHNA, CDR2 SNTAGT. This CDR3 contains 14 residues. Trimming cost V 6 bases and J 8 bases; bases outside gene matches: 8.

J is TRBJ2-3 and V is TRBV2, with TRBD2 matching over 10 bases. From germline, CDR1 is SNHLY and CDR2 FYNNEI. V gave up 5 bases and J gave up 0 bases; unmatched junction bases: 8. The CDR3 sequence is 17 residues long. CDR3 nucleotides: TGTGCCAGCAGTCCACGCCTAGCGGGGGTGAGCACAGATACGCAGTATTTT. Translation: CASSPRLAGVSTDTQYF.

This clone has only a few counts. The V and J genes are TRBV28 and TRBJ2-3; 7 bases agree with TRBD1. V was clipped by 6 bases and J by 9 bases; unmatched bases: 6. This CDR3 is 12 amino acids long. Germline lookup yields CDR1 MDHEN and CDR2 SYDVKM. CDR3 sequence reads: CASSPTGQTQYF. In nucleotides, the CDR3 is TGTGCCAGCAGCCCAACGGGACAGACGCAGTATTTT. The variable domain in full, with the rest retrieved from reference TRBV28 and TRBJ2-3, is DVKVTQSSRYLVKRTGEKVFLECVQDMDHENMFWYRQDPGLGLRLIYFSYDVKMKEKGDIPEGYSVSREKKERFSLILESASTNQTSMYLCASSPTGQTQYFGPGTRLTVL.

The chain combines TRBV29-1 with TRBJ1-1; 7 nucleotides match TRBD1. Germline V gene lookup returns CDR1 SQVTM and CDR2 ANQGSEA. The CDR3 covers 12 residues. Unmatched junction bases numbered 8, after V lost 5 bases and J lost 8 bases. The CDR3 loop reads CSVYQQGREAFF. CDR3 DNA sequence: TGCAGCGTTTACCAACAGGGGCGGGAAGCTTTCTTT. The entire variable domain, with the rest obtained from reference TRBV29-1 and TRBJ1-1, is as follows: SAVISQKPSRDICQRGTSLTIQCQVDSQVTMMFWYRQQPGQSLTLIATANQGSEATYESGFVIDKFPISRPNLTFSTLTVSNMSPEDSSIYLCSVYQQGREAFFGQGTRLTVV.

The chain has TRBV20-1 and TRBJ2-7; D perhaps matches TRBD1 (5 bases). Deletions cut 4 bases from V and 5 bases from J, with 9 bases between. The CDR3 is 11 amino acids. Germline CDR1 and CDR2: DFQATT and SNEGSKA (reference sequence). In DNA, the CDR3 is TGCAGTGCTAAACAGGCCAACGAGCAGTACTTC. This encodes CSAKQANEQYF.

The table lists this clone with a count of one. The chain couples TRBV5-1 to TRBJ2-1, with 12 nucleotides matching TRBD1. The CDR3 is 17 amino acids. Germline assignment: CDR1 SGHRS and CDR2 YFSETQ. V shed 3 bases, J shed 2 bases, and the junction held 6 bases outside the gene matches. CDR3 DNA sequence: TGCGCCAGCAGCTGGGGGGACAGGGGGCGACCCTACAATGAGCAGTTCTTC. Protein product: CASSWGDRGRPYNEQFF.

V usage is TRBV19 and J usage is TRBJ2-2, with 14 bases lining up with TRBD2. Germline V lookup: CDR1 LNHDA, CDR2 SQIVND (reference sequence). Trimming took 3 bases from V and 6 from J; bases not matched to a gene: 21. The CDR3 is 22 residues long. CDR3 sequence (DNA): TGTGCCAGTAGTATCTCCGCTGGGATCCCGACTAGCGGGAGGGCCTTCGCCGGGGAGCTGTTTTTT. Residues: CASSISAGIPTSGRAFAGELFF.

The chain has TRBV6-5 and TRBJ2-7; perhaps TRBD2 as D (5 bases). The CDR3 runs 12 residues. The V gene's germline CDR1 is MNHEY and CDR2 SVGAGI. Trimming stripped 6 bases from V and 5 bases from J, with 11 bases between. The CDR3 here is CASSRGGHEQYF. In DNA form, the CDR3 reads TGTGCCAGCAGCCGGGGTGGCCACGAGCAGTACTTC.